A single sample gave rise to the 29 T cell receptor beta chains below, sequenced in a study of cytomegalovirus exposure and HLA in healthy donors. The PCR contained 60 Vbeta and 13 Jbeta primers. Generated by immunoSEQ multiplex PCR, the TCRdb table keeps only in-frame clones and is missing some. The sample has 210,000 or so clones; 70% to 90% are singletons. Material: PBMCs. All receptors derive from a girl aged 2-10 years in good health and CMV-seronegative.

The chain has TRBV19 and TRBJ1-4; no clear D. Trimming took off 5 bases at V and 8 bases at J, with 9 bases between the two ends. The germline V gene has CDR1 LNHDA and CDR2 SQIVND (reference sequence). The CDR3 is 12 amino acids. The CDR3 sequence is CASSSPGEKLFF. CDR3 DNA sequence: TGTGCCAGTAGTTCCCCCGGGGAAAAACTGTTTTTT.

J is TRBJ1-2 and V is TRBV6-1, with TRBD1 identical over 7 bases. Germline V lookup: CDR1 MNHNS, CDR2 SASEGT. The ends lost 6 bases at V and 2 bases at J; junction bases unmatched: 3. This CDR3 contains 13 residues. CDR3 sequence (DNA): TGTGCCAGCAGGCGGGACAGCAACTATGGCTACACCTTC. Protein sequence: CASRRDSNYGYTF.

This chain uses TRBV7-2 with TRBJ2-7; 11 nucleotides agree with TRBD2. The germline V gene has CDR1 SGHTA and CDR2 FQGNSA. This CDR3 contains 15 residues. The ends lost 11 bases at V and 0 bases at J; junction bases unmatched: 9. The CDR3 reads CARGGLAGPSYEQYF. The CDR3 bases are TGTGCCCGTGGAGGACTAGCGGGTCCCTCCTACGAGCAGTACTTC.

The chain recombines TRBV18 with TRBJ2-2; 15 bases match TRBD2. The V segment lost 5 bases and the J segment 2 bases; nucleotides outside the gene matches: 3. The CDR3 consists of 17 residues. CDR1 and CDR2 (germline): KGHSH, LQKENI. The CDR3, as DNA: TGTGCCAGCTCAGGACTAGCGGGAGGGCCCAACACCGGGGAGCTGTTTTTT. This translates into CASSGLAGGPNTGELFF. The entire variable domain, with the rest obtained from reference TRBV18 and TRBJ2-2, is as follows: NAGVMQNPRHLVRRRGQEARLRCSPMKGHSHVYWYRQLPEEGLKFMVYLQKENIIDESGMPKERFSAEFPKEGPSILRIQQVVRGDSAAYFCASSGLAGGPNTGELFFGEGSRLTVL.

V is TRBV4-2 and J is TRBJ2-7; no definite D call. The CDR3 is made up of 14 amino acids. The V gene lost 0 bases and the J gene lost 3 bases, with 9 bases spanning the gap. CDR1 is LGHNA and CDR2 is YNFKEQ in the germline V gene. CDR3 sequence (DNA): TGTGCCAGCAGCCAAGAGAGAGCCTACTACGAGCAGTACTTC. Residues: CASSQERAYYEQYF.

This clone was seen a few times. The V and J genes are TRBV11-2 and TRBJ1-4; 7 bases agree with TRBD1. This CDR3 comprises 15 residues. The germline CDR1 and CDR2 sequences are SGHAT and FQNNGV. Losses at the gene ends were 4 bases for V and 7 bases for J; bases not matched to a gene: 9. CDR3 DNA sequence: TGTGCCAGCAGCTGGACAGGTGGTGGGAGTGAAAAACTGTTTTTT. It codes for CASSWTGGGSEKLFF.

The chain recombines TRBV6-5 with TRBJ1-3; D might be TRBD1 (6 bases). Trimming removed 8 bases from V and 0 bases from J, with 11 bases in between. Looked up from germline, CDR1 is MNHEY and CDR2 is SVGAGI. The CDR3 is 14 amino acids. CDR3 in DNA: TGTGCCAGCGGAACAGGGATCTCTGGAAACACCATATATTTT. This translates into CASGTGISGNTIYF.

The V and J genes are TRBV7-2 and TRBJ2-1; D may be TRBD1 (6 bases). This CDR3 contains 17 residues. Germline CDR1 and CDR2: SGHTA and FQGNSA. V was trimmed by 1 base and J by 2 bases, leaving 15 bases between them. The CDR3 spells CASSLGTRGGPYNEQFF. The CDR3 DNA is TGTGCCAGCAGCTTAGGGACCAGGGGCGGCCCCTACAATGAGCAGTTCTTC.

The J gene is TRBJ2-6, the V gene TRBV6-1; D gene unclear. The CDR3 totals 15 residues. Trimming pared 8 bases from V and 5 bases from J, leaving 16 bases between. Germline CDR1 is MNHNS and CDR2 is SASEGT. CDR3 bases: TGTGCCAGCGCTCCCCCTGCGGTGAGGGCCAACGTCCTGACTTTC. It encodes CASAPPAVRANVLTF.

J is TRBJ1-3 and V is TRBV4-2; D not resolved. The V gene lost 0 bases and the J gene lost 0 bases, with 6 bases spanning the gap. Germline V lookup: CDR1 LGHNA, CDR2 YNFKEQ. The CDR3 is 15 residues long. The CDR3 spells CASSQEEFSGNTIYF. CDR3 nucleotide sequence: TGTGCCAGCAGCCAAGAGGAGTTCTCTGGAAACACCATATATTTT.

This CDR3 reads CASSLGGTAYEQYF. The CDR3 DNA reads TGCGCCAGCAGCTTGGGAGGGACAGCCTACGAGCAGTACTTC. The chain is built from TRBV5-1 and TRBJ2-7, with 7 bases matching TRBD1. The J segment lost 2 bases and the V segment lost 0 bases, leaving 2 bases of the junction unmatched. The CDR3 loop spans 14 amino acids. Per the germline V gene, CDR1 is SGHRS and CDR2 is YFSETQ.

The sample holds one count of this clone. The chain employs TRBV6-1 and TRBJ1-1; weak D call: TRBD1 (6 bases). Trimming removed 5 bases at V and 4 bases at J, with 14 bases between. The CDR3 consists of 14 residues. Germline CDR1 and CDR2: MNHNS and SASEGT. CDR3 protein: CASSHGQLSTEAFF. The CDR3 DNA sequence: TGTGCCAGCAGTCACGGACAGCTAAGCACTGAAGCTTTCTTT.

This clone was recorded only once. The V call is TRBV4-2, the J call TRBJ2-5; TRBD2 aligns across 8 bases. The CDR3 covers 12 residues. Germline V CDR1 and CDR2: LGHNA, YNFKEQ. V dropped 1 base and J dropped 14; count of bases not matched to a gene: 6. CDR3 in amino acids: CASSQGVAGTYF. The CDR3 DNA is TGTGCCAGCAGCCAAGGAGTAGCGGGGACATACTTC.

The chain joins TRBV2 to TRBJ2-7; a weak D match, TRBD2 (6 bases). The CDR3 runs to 12 residues. V lost 8 bases to trimming and J lost 3 bases, with 11 bases between them. Germline-derived CDR1 and CDR2 are SNHLY and FYNNEI. CDR3 sequence reads: CASGGKDYEQYF. In DNA, the CDR3 is TGTGCCAGCGGCGGGAAGGACTACGAGCAGTACTTC.

The gene calls are TRBV15 and TRBJ1-2, with 7 bases fitting TRBD1. The junction had 9 bases not matched to a gene; V was cut back by 5 bases and J by 0 bases. Germline assignment: CDR1 LNHNV and CDR2 YYDKDF (reference sequence). The CDR3 runs 16 residues. CDR3 protein: CATSLTGQGANYGYTF. The CDR3 DNA reads as TGTGCCACCAGCCTGACAGGGCAGGGGGCTAACTATGGCTACACCTTC.

The rearrangement joins TRBV5-1 to TRBJ2-5; TRBD2 might be the D (5 bases). Matching the DNA end better, TRBJ2-7 makes the J call doubtful. There are 15 residues in the CDR3. Germline CDR1 and CDR2: SGHRS and YFSETQ. The CDR3 sequence: CASSPDSSRWYEQYF. CDR3 sequence (DNA): TGCGCCAGCAGCCCGGACTCCTCAAGGTGGTACGAGCAGTACTTC.

J is TRBJ2-7 and V is TRBV11-2, with TRBD1 as a possible D gene (5 bases). V lost 7 bases and J lost 0, with 10 bases in between. Germline CDR1 SGHAT, CDR2 FQNNGV. CDR3 length equals 13 residues. CDR3 residues: CASNQGSSYEQYF. CDR3 DNA: TGTGCCAGCAACCAGGGAAGCTCCTACGAGCAGTACTTC.

This chain joins TRBV6-5 and TRBJ1-2, with D perhaps TRBD1 (5 bases). The ends were cut back, 6 bases at V and 5 bases at J, with 19 bases in the middle. The CDR3 has 15 amino acids. Germline assignment: CDR1 MNHEY and CDR2 SVGAGI. The CDR3 DNA reads as TGTGCCAGCAGCTGGGACTCCCGCAGGCTATATGGCTACACCTTC. Translating it yields CASSWDSRRLYGYTF.

This chain uses TRBV5-1 with TRBJ2-2, with 8 bases that match TRBD1. Germline CDR1 SGHRS, CDR2 YFSETQ. This CDR3 contains 16 residues. Trimming took 3 bases from V and 1 from J; bases not matched to a gene: 5. As DNA, the CDR3 is TGCGCCAGCAGCTCTTGGACAGGGATGAACACCGGGGAGCTGTTTTTT. This codes for CASSSWTGMNTGELFF.

With respect to this clone: Distinct nucleotide sequences in the sample also encode this CDR3. The genes are TRBV30 and TRBJ2-1, with 12 bases identical to TRBD2. The CDR3 is 14 residues long. Trimming took 7 bases from V and 2 from J; bases not matched to a gene: 3. CDR1 is GTSNPN, CDR2 SVGIG, per germline (reference sequence). CDR3 region: CASRTSGAYNEQFF. CDR3 sequence (DNA): TGTGCCTCCCGGACTAGCGGGGCCTACAATGAGCAGTTCTTC.

V and J are TRBV6-1 and TRBJ1-5; 8 nucleotides align to TRBD1. The CDR3 extends over 17 amino acids. Per germline, CDR1 MNHNS and CDR2 SASEGT. The V segment lost 1 base and the J segment 6 bases; nucleotides outside the gene matches: 11. Here the CDR3 reads CASSEGGGRGLGQPQHF. The CDR3 region has the DNA TGTGCCAGCAGTGAAGGGGGGGGCAGGGGGCTAGGTCAGCCCCAGCATTTT.

The chain combines TRBV5-6 with TRBJ2-5; TRBD2 agrees at 8 bases. The CDR3 sequence is 15 residues long. Trimming took 2 bases from V and 2 from J; bases not matched to a gene: 5. Per the germline V gene, CDR1 is SGHDT and CDR2 is YYEEEE. This CDR3 is CASSLTGGLQETQYF. The CDR3 nucleotides are TGTGCCAGCAGCTTAACGGGAGGGCTACAAGAGACCCAGTACTTC.

The V and J genes are TRBV6-5 and TRBJ2-7; TRBD2 agrees at 8 bases. CDR1 MNHEY and CDR2 SVGAGI come from the germline V gene. Unmatched junction bases numbered 8, after V lost 2 bases and J lost 2 bases. CDR3 size: 16 residues. CDR3 sequence: CASSYTGGRNTYEQYF. The CDR3 nucleotides are TGTGCCAGCAGTTACACGGGGGGGCGGAACACCTACGAGCAGTACTTC.

The CDR3 DNA follows: TGTGCCAGCCTTAGCGGGAGGGCCTCGGGTGAGCAGTTCTTC. Its translation is CASLSGRASGEQFF. V and J are TRBV6-1 and TRBJ2-1; 11 nucleotides agree with TRBD2. The V and J ends lost 8 bases and 9 bases, in that order; junction bases with no gene match: 9. The CDR3 is 14 amino acids. CDR1 is MNHNS and CDR2 is SASEGT in the germline V gene.

This rearrangement joins TRBV4-2 to TRBJ1-4; 10 nucleotides agree with TRBD1. Trimming at V came to 1 base and at J to 10 bases, leaving 6 bases not matched to a gene. Germline lookup yields CDR1 LGHNA and CDR2 YNFKEQ. This CDR3 region has 15 residues. This CDR3 reads CASSQVGTGVTKLFF. In DNA, the CDR3 is TGTGCCAGCAGCCAAGTAGGGACAGGGGTGACAAAACTGTTTTTT.

This chain uses TRBV5-1 with TRBJ2-5; 9 bases align to TRBD2. V was clipped by 0 bases and J by 2 bases; unmatched bases: 5. CDR1 SGHRS and CDR2 YFSETQ come from the germline V gene. The CDR3 length is 16 residues. This CDR3 is CASSLEKTSGQETQYF. The CDR3 region has the DNA TGCGCCAGCAGCTTGGAGAAGACTAGCGGACAAGAGACCCAGTACTTC.

This sequence joins TRBV27 and TRBJ2-7; TRBD1 might be the D (6 bases). Trimming pared 6 bases from V and 5 bases from J, leaving 14 bases between. Germline V lookup: CDR1 MNHEY, CDR2 SMNVEV (reference sequence). The CDR3 length is 13 residues. This CDR3 is CASSQQGNHEQYF. The CDR3 DNA follows: TGTGCCAGCAGCCAACAGGGTAATCACGAGCAGTACTTC.

The chain links TRBV4-1 to TRBJ2-3; 12 nucleotides line up with TRBD2. V lost 0 bases, J lost 1 base, and 2 bases stayed unmatched. Germline V lookup: CDR1 MGHRA, CDR2 YSYEKL. This CDR3 has 17 amino acids. The CDR3 nucleotides are TGCGCCAGCAGCCAAGAACTAGCGGGGGGCGGCACAGATACGCAGTATTTT. Translating it yields CASSQELAGGGTDTQYF.

CDR3 sequence (DNA): TGTGCCAGCAGCGTAGTCGGCGGGGGGGCATCAGATACGCAGTATTTT. This codes for CASSVVGGGASDTQYF. The rearrangement links TRBV9 to TRBJ2-3; 9 nucleotides line up with TRBD2. V shed 0 bases, J shed 4 bases, and the junction held 6 bases outside the gene matches. CDR1 and CDR2 from the germline V gene are SGDLS and YYNGEE. The CDR3 extends over 16 amino acids. Based on the CDR3 plus reference TRBV9 and TRBJ2-3, the full variable domain is DSGVTQTPKHLITATGQRVTLRCSPRSGDLSVYWYQQSLDQGLQFLIQYYNGEERAKGNILERFSAQQFPDLHSELNLSSLELGDSALYFCASSVVGGGASDTQYFGPGTRLTVL.